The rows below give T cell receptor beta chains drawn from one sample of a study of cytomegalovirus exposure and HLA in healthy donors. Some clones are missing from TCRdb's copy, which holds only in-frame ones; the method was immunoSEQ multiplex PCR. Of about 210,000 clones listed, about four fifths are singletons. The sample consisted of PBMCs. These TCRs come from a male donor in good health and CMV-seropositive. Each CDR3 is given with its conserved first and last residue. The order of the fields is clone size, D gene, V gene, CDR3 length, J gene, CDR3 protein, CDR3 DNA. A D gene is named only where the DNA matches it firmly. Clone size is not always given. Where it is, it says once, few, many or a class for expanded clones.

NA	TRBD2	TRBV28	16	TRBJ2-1	CASSLFGLVGYNEQFF	TGTGCCAGCAGTTTATTCGGACTAGTTGGCTACAATGAGCAGTTCTTC
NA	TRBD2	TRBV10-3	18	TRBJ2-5	CAISVAPQLAGVGETQYF	TGTGCCATCAGTGTAGCGCCCCAACTAGCGGGAGTGGGAGAGACCCAGTACTTC
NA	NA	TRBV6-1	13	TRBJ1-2	CASSEAGGYGYTF	TGTGCCAGCAGTGAAGCAGGAGGCTATGGCTACACCTTC
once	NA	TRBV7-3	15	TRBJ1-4	CASSLRRVFDEKLFF	TGTGCCAGCAGCTTAAGACGGGTTTTTGATGAAAAACTGTTTTTT
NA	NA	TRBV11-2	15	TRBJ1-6	CASSLDRGNNSPLHF	TGTGCCAGCAGCTTAGATCGGGGTAATAATTCACCCCTCCACTTT
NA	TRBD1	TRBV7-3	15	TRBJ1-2	CASSSGTGGVYGYTF	TGTGCCAGCAGCTCCGGGACAGGGGGCGTCTATGGCTACACCTTC
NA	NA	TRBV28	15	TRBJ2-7	CASSGTERVPYEQYF	TGTGCCAGCAGTGGGACTGAGCGGGTCCCCTACGAGCAGTACTTC
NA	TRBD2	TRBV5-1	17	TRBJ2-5	CASSLVGASGGMETQYF	TGCGCCAGCAGCTTGGTCGGGGCTAGCGGGGGGATGGAGACCCAGTACTTC
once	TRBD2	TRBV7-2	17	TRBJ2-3	CASSPHYEVAGTDTQYF	TGTGCCAGCAGCCCGCACTATGAGGTAGCGGGAACAGATACGCAGTATTTT
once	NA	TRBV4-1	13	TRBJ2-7	CASSHEDSREQYF	TGCGCCAGCAGCCACGAGGACAGTCGCGAGCAGTACTTC
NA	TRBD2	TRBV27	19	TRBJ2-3	CASSSRDGWTSRELNTQYF	TGTGCCAGCAGTTCCAGAGACGGTTGGACTAGCCGGGAGCTAAATACGCAGTATTTT
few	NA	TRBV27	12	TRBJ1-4	CASRAVGEKLFF	TGTGCCAGCAGGGCAGTTGGCGAAAAACTGTTTTTT
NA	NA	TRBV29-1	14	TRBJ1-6	CSVVAGPYNSPLHF	TGCAGCGTTGTGGCAGGGCCGTATAATTCACCCCTCCACTTT
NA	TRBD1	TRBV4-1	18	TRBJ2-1	CASSQDRSEGAGYNEQFF	TGCGCCAGCAGCCAAGATAGAAGTGAGGGGGCTGGGTACAATGAGCAGTTCTTC
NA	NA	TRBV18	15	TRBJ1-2	CASSPQREGYYGYTF	TGTGCCAGCTCTCCCCAACGGGAGGGCTACTATGGCTACACCTTC
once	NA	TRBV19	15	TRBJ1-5	CASSIGGTFNQPQHF	TGTGCCAGTAGTATTGGAGGGACCTTCAATCAGCCCCAGCATTTT
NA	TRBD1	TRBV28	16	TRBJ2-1	CASSSADREVYNEQFF	TGTGCCAGCAGTTCCGCAGACAGGGAAGTCTACAATGAGCAGTTCTTC
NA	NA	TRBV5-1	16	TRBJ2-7	CASSLEGGRGVYEQYF	TGCGCCAGCAGCTTAGAAGGTGGGAGGGGGGTCTACGAGCAGTACTTC
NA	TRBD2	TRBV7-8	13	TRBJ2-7	CASSFSGSGEQYF	TGTGCCAGCAGCTTTAGCGGGAGCGGCGAGCAGTACTTC
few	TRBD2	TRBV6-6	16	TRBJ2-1	CASSPPLAGGKNEQFF	TGTGCCAGCAGCCCTCCGCTAGCGGGAGGAAAAAATGAGCAGTTCTTC
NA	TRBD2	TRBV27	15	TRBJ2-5	CASSLEGTTKETQYF	TGTGCCAGCAGTTTGGAGGGGACTACCAAAGAGACCCAGTACTTC
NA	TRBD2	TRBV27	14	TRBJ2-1	CASIRLAGVGEQFF	TGTGCCAGCATAAGGCTAGCGGGAGTAGGTGAGCAGTTCTTC
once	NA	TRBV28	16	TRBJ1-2	CASSSFKTGRSWGYTF	TGTGCCAGCAGCTCCTTCAAGACAGGCCGCTCCTGGGGCTACACCTTC
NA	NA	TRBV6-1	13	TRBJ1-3	CASSESSGNTIYF	TGTGCCAGCAGTGAGTCTTCTGGAAACACCATATATTTT
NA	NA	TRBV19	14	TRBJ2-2	CASRLALNTGELFF	TGTGCCAGTAGACTTGCCTTGAACACCGGGGAGCTGTTTTTT
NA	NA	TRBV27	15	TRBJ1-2	CASSTRDGGDYGYTF	TGTGCCAGCAGTACCCGGGACGGGGGGGACTATGGCTACACCTTC
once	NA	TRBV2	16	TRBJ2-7	CASSEGRVGATYEQYF	TGTGCCAGCAGTGAAGGCCGTGTGGGGGCCACCTACGAGCAGTACTTC
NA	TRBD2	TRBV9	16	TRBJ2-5	CASSVEPAGGRETQYF	TGTGCCAGCAGCGTAGAACCGGCGGGGGGGCGGGAGACCCAGTACTTC
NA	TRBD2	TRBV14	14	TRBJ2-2	CASRAGGFPGELFF	TGTGCCAGCAGAGCGGGGGGCTTCCCCGGGGAGCTGTTTTTT
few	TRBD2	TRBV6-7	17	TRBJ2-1	CASSYTLTSGPYNEQFF	TGTGCCAGCAGTTACACCCTGACTAGCGGACCCTACAATGAGCAGTTCTTC
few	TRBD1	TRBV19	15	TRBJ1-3	CASSNRDSSGNTIYF	TGTGCCAGTAGTAACCGGGACAGCTCTGGAAACACCATATATTTT
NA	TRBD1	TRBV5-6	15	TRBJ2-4	CASSADRLAKNIQYF	TGTGCCAGCAGCGCGGACAGGCTAGCCAAAAACATTCAGTACTTC
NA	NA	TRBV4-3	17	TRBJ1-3	CASSQDVAGSSGNTIYF	TGCGCCAGCAGCCAAGATGTGGCGGGCAGCTCTGGAAACACCATATATTTT
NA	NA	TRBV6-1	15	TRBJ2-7	CASMPRDLYLYEQYF	TGTGCCAGCATGCCCCGGGACTTATACCTTTACGAGCAGTACTTC
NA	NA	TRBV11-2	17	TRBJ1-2	CASSPIAVGQSLSGYTF	TGTGCCAGCAGCCCCATAGCCGTTGGACAGTCATTGAGTGGCTACACCTTC
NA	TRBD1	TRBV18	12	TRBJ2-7	CASSPVSGTAVF	TGTGCCAGCTCACCAGTTTCCGGGACAGCCGTCTTC
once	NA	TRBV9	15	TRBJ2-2	CASSPSLINTGELFF	TGTGCCAGCAGTCCGAGCCTTATTAACACCGGGGAGCTGTTTTTT
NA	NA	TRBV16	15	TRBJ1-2	CASSQTGTTNYGYTF	TGTGCCAGCAGCCAAACCGGGACAACTAACTATGGCTACACCTTC
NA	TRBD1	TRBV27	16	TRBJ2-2	CASRYGTGGASGELFF	TGTGCCAGCAGATATGGGACAGGGGGCGCGAGCGGGGAGCTGTTTTTT
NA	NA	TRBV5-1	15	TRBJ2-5	CASSLVGRVGETQYF	TGCGCCAGCAGCTTGGTCGGGAGAGTTGGGGAGACCCAGTACTTC
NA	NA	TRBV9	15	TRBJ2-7	CASSVGGLLSYEQYF	TGTGCCAGCAGCGTAGGAGGACTCCTCTCCTACGAGCAGTACTTC
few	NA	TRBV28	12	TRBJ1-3	CASSLVGNTIYF	TGTGCCAGCAGCCTAGTAGGAAACACCATATATTTT
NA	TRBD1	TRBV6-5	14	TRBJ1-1	CASSSGQGNTEAFF	TGTGCCAGCAGTTCCGGACAGGGGAACACTGAAGCTTTCTTT
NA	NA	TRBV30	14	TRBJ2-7	CAWSTSGPVYEQYF	TGTGCCTGGAGCACGTCAGGTCCTGTTTACGAGCAGTACTTC
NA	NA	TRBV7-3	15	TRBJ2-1	CASSLFSSTGNEQFF	TGTGCCAGCAGCTTATTCAGCTCGACTGGCAATGAGCAGTTCTTC
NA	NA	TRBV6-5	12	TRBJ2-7	CASVGDSYEQYF	TGTGCCAGCGTCGGAGATTCCTACGAGCAGTACTTC
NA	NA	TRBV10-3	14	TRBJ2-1	CAITEGLPYNEQFF	TGTGCCATCACTGAGGGACTCCCTTACAATGAGCAGTTCTTC